The 10 T cell receptor beta chains below all came from one sample that was sequenced in a study of T-cell memory formation after mild COVID-19 (dated by TCRdb to about 2021). The protocol used for the library was 5' RACE. This sample was sequenced with an Illumina NovaSeq 6000. The public sequencing data were trimmed at Q25 with fastp and processed into clonotypes with MiXCR by TCRdb, which kept only in-frame beta chains. Every CDR3 protein is listed once, alongside the most common genes and DNA of its rows. The sample yields roughly 500,000 distinct CDR3 sequences; roughly 22% were counted once. The ten largest clones add up to under 15% of the sample. Sequenced input: PBMCs or a T cell subset sorted from them (not recorded which). The receptor source for this set is an adult woman who had mild COVID-19 (a few samples of this study predate the infection). The sample titles of this study are shuffled in the database, so cell type and time point are left out; the donor was told from shared clones.

This clonotype was counted only a few times. The chain joins TRBV12-2 to TRBJ2-2; the D segment call TRBD2 is taken from the table without a DNA check. TRBV12-2 is listed as a pseudogene. The CDR3 runs to 16 residues. The CDR3 DNA sequence: TGTGCAAGTCGCTGGCCGGGACTAGCGCTCACCGGGGAGCTGTTTTTT. This encodes CASRWPGLALTGELFF.

This clonotype was counted a few times. The gene calls are TRBV7-6 and TRBJ2-2; TRBD1 matches 9 bases. The trim removed 4 bases at V and 1 base at J, leaving 4 bases unmatched. This CDR3 has 16 amino acids. CDR1 SGHVS and CDR2 FNYEAQ come from the germline V gene. Written as DNA, the CDR3 is TGTGCCAGCAGCTCGGTGGGACAGGGGAACACCGGGGAGCTGTTTTTT. Protein: CASSSVGQGNTGELFF.

The chain uses TRBV7-9 and TRBJ2-1; a weak D match, TRBD2 (6 bases). Trimming removed 2 bases from V and 3 bases from J, with 8 bases in between. The germline V gene has CDR1 SEHNR and CDR2 FQNEAQ (reference sequence). The CDR3 is 14 residues long. The CDR3 sequence: CASSLRTIYNEQFF. In DNA, the CDR3 is TGTGCCAGCAGCTTAAGGACTATCTACAATGAGCAGTTCTTC.

The chain joins TRBV5-1 to TRBJ2-1; no firm D call. This CDR3 is 13 amino acids long. V was trimmed by 0 bases and J by 3 bases, leaving 4 bases between them. Germline CDR1 and CDR2: SGHRS and YFSETQ. The DNA for the CDR3 is TGCGCCAGCAGCTTGGGGATCTACAATGAGCAGTTCTTC. It yields the protein CASSLGIYNEQFF.

This rearrangement joins TRBV7-9 to TRBJ2-5; no clear D gene. CDR1 and CDR2 from the germline V gene are SEHNR and FQNEAQ (reference sequence). V was cut by 2 bases and J by 0 bases, with 10 bases left in between. This CDR3 comprises 15 residues. CDR3 nucleotides: TGTGCCAGCAGCTTACCATGGGGTTACCAAGAGACCCAGTACTTC. Translation gives CASSLPWGYQETQYF.

This chain uses TRBV4-2 with TRBJ2-1; 13 bases agree with TRBD2. V lost 4 bases and J lost 6; bases outside the gene matches: 6. The germline V gene has CDR1 LGHNA and CDR2 YNFKEQ. This CDR3 has 16 amino acids. The CDR3, as DNA: TGTGCCAGCAGCCGCTCGGGACTAGCGGGACCCAATGAGCAGTTCTTC. Protein sequence: CASSRSGLAGPNEQFF.

The chain employs TRBV7-9 and TRBJ1-2; D is unclear. V lost 2 bases to trimming and J lost 6 bases, with 4 bases between them. Germline assignment: CDR1 SEHNR and CDR2 FQNEAQ (reference sequence). CDR3 length: 11 residues. The CDR3 protein is CASSLSDGYTF. The DNA for the CDR3 is TGTGCCAGCAGCTTAAGCGATGGCTACACCTTC. The variable domain in full, completed from reference TRBV7-9 and TRBJ1-2, reads DTGVSQNPRHKITKRGQNVTFRCDPISEHNRLYWYRQTLGQGPEFLTYFQNEAQLEKSRLLSDRFSAERPKGSFSTLEIQRTEQGDSAMYLCASSLSDGYTFGSGTRLTVV.

The chain employs TRBV29-1 and TRBJ2-5; D tentatively reads TRBD1 or TRBD2 (5 bases each). CDR1 SQVTM and CDR2 ANQGSEA come from the germline V gene. V gave up 2 bases and J gave up 0 bases, with 13 bases separating them. The CDR3 consists of 15 residues. CDR3 residues: CSVEINGAYQETQYF. DNA of the CDR3: TGCAGCGTTGAAATTAACGGGGCGTACCAAGAGACCCAGTACTTC.

This chain links TRBV14 with TRBJ2-7, with D possibly being TRBD2 (5 bases). This CDR3 comprises 13 residues. Germline CDR1 SGHDN, CDR2 FVKESK. V was trimmed by 5 bases and J by 6 bases, leaving 14 bases between them. CDR3 in DNA: TGTGCCAGCAGCATGTCGAACCGGGGCGAGCAGTACTTC. Its protein product is CASSMSNRGEQYF.

The chain is built from TRBV24-1 and TRBJ2-1; 8 bases map to TRBD2. The CDR3 consists of 14 residues. The V segment lost 7 bases and the J segment 2 bases; nucleotides outside the gene matches: 3. From germline, CDR1 is KGHDR and CDR2 SFDVKD. Here the CDR3 reads CATSRGGPYNEQFF. The CDR3 coding sequence is TGTGCCACCAGCCGGGGGGGCCCCTACAATGAGCAGTTCTTC.